The source of this T cell receptor beta chain is a study of CD8 T cells in Susac syndrome. Reverse transcription of about 0.5 to 1 ug RNA was carried out with random hexamers. TCRdb reanalysed the immunoSEQ multiplex PCR reads using MiXCR and keeps one entry per CDR3 protein. This table holds some 100,000 distinct CDR3 sequences, roughly 95% found once. The CDR3 covers 15 residues. V was shortened by 3 bases and J by 1 base, with 12 bases between the two germline ends. Germline V gene data show CDR1 as SEHNR and CDR2 as FQNEAQ (reference sequence). The chain employs TRBV7-9 and TRBJ2-5; no clear D gene. Sequenced material: CD4+ T cells from PBMCs. This receptor was taken from a human donor in good health. The CDR3, as DNA: TGTGCCAGCAGCTTGAATAGCTTGGGCCAAGAGACCCAGTACTTC. This codes for CASSLNSLGQETQYF.